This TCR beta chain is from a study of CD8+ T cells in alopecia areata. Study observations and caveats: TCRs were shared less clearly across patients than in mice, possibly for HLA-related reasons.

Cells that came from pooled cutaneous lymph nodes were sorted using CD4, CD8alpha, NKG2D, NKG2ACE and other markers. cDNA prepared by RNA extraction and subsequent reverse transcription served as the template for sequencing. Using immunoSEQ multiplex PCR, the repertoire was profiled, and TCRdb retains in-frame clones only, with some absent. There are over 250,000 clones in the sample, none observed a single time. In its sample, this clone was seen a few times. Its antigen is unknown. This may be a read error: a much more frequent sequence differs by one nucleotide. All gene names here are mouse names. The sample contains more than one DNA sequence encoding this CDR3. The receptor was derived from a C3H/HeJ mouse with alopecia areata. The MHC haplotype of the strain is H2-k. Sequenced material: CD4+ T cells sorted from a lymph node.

The CDR3 bases that were read are TGTGCCAGCAAAGACAATAACCAAGAC. This translates into CASKDNNQD. The complete CDR3 reads CASKDNNQDTQYF. The chain couples TRBV19 to TRBJ2-5; no reliable D call. The missing CDR3 end, 4 residues past where the read stops, is filled in from the germline J gene. The germline CDR1 and CDR2 sequences are FNHDT and SITEND (reference sequence). There are 13 residues in the CDR3. The V end lost 6 bases, the J end lost 0 bases, and 8 bases lay between the germline ends. The whole variable domain, remainder taken from reference TRBV19 and TRBJ2-5, is GGIITQTPKFLIGQEGQKLTLKCQQNFNHDTMYWYRQDSGKGLRLIYYSITENDLQKGDLSEGYDASREKKSSFSLTVTSAQKNEMAVFLCASKDNNQDTQYFGPGTRLLVL.